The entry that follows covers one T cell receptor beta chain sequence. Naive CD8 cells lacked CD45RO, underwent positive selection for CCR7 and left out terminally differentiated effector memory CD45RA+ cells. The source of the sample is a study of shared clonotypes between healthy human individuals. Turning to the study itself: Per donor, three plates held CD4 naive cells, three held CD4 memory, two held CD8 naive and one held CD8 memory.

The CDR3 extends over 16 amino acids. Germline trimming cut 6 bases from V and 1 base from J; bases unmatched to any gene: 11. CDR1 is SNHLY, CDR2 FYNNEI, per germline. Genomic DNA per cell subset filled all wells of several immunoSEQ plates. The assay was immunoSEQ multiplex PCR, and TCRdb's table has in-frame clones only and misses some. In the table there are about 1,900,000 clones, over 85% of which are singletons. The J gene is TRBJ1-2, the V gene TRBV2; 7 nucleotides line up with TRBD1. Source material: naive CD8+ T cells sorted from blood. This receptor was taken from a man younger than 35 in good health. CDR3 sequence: CASSHPRGQLNYGYTF. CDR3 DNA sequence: TGTGCCAGCAGCCACCCTAGGGGACAGCTTAACTATGGCTACACCTTC.